Described below is a single T cell receptor beta chain sequence and its context. This specimen comes from a study of blood T cells in healthy people across ages. V lost 5 bases and J lost 1, with 15 bases in between. The CDR3 consists of 15 residues. The germline gives CDR1 DFQATT, CDR2 SNEGSKA (reference sequence). With a J-beta primer mix and a sample-barcoded 5' primer, a second PCR ran 7 to 11 cycles. TCRdb re-called the 5' RACE reads with MiXCR, one entry per CDR3 protein. The sample gives around 900,000 distinct CDR3 sequences, about 53% of which show up once; roughly a fifth is in the top ten. The source of this sequence is a woman aged 55-69 years in good health. This chain uses TRBV20-1 with TRBJ1-5, with D possibly being TRBD1 (5 bases). Sequencing was done on a sample of blood. CDR3 protein: CSAAQPGFSNQPQHF. The CDR3 DNA sequence: TGCAGTGCTGCCCAGCCAGGGTTCAGCAATCAGCCCCAGCATTTT.